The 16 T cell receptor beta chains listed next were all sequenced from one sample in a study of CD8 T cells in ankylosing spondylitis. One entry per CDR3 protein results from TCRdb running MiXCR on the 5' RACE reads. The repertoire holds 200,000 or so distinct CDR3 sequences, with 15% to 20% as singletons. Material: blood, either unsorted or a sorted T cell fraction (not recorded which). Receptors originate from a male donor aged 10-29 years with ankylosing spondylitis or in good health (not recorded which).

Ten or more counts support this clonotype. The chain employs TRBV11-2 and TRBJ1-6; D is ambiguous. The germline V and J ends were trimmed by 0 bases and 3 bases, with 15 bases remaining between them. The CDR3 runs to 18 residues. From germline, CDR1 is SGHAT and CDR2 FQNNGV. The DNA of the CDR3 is TGTGCCAGCAGCTTAGACAGGAGATACGATAACTATAATTCACCCCTCCACTTT. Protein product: CASSLDRRYDNYNSPLHF. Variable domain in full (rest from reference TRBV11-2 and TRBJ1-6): EAGVAQSPRYKIIEKRQSVAFWCNPISGHATLYWYQQILGQGPKLLIQFQNNGVVDDSQLPKDRFSAERLKGVDSTLKIQPAKLEDSAVYLCASSLDRRYDNYNSPLHFGNGTRLTVT.

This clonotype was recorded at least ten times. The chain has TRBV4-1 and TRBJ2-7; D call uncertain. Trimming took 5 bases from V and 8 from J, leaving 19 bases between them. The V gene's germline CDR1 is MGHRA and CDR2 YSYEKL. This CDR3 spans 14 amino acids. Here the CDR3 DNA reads TGCGCCAGCAGCTCACTATTGAACAGTCCCAAGCAGTACGTC. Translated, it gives CASSSLLNSPKQYV.

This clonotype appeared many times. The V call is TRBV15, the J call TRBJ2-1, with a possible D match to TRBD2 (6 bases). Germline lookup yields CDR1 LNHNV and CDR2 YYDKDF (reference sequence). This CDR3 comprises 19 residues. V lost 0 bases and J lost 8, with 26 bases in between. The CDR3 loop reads CATSRDSLETRVIEHEQFF. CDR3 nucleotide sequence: TGTGCCACCAGCAGAGATTCTCTCGAGACTAGGGTAATAGAGCATGAGCAGTTCTTC. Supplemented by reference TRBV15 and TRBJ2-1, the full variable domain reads DAMVIQNPRYQVTQFGKPVTLSCSQTLNHNVMYWYQQKSSQAPKLLFHYYDKDFNNEADTPDNFQSRRPNTSFCFLDIRSPGLGDTAMYLCATSRDSLETRVIEHEQFFGPGTRLTVL.

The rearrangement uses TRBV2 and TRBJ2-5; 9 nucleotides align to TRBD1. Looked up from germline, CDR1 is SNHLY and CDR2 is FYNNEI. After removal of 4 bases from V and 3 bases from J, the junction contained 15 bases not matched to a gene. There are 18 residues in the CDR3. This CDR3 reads CASSARQGVLLYEETQYF. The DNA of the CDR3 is TGTGCCAGCAGTGCCAGACAGGGGGTCCTCTTATACGAAGAGACCCAGTACTTC. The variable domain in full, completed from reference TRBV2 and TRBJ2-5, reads EPEVTQTPSHQVTQMGQEVILRCVPISNHLYFYWYRQILGQKVEFLVSFYNNEISEKSEIFDDQFSVERPDGSNFTLKIRSTKLEDSAMYFCASSARQGVLLYEETQYFGPGTRLLVL.

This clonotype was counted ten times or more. DNA for the CDR3: TGTGCCAGCAGCTTGGGGCTAGCGGGAGCCCAAGAGACCCAGTACTTC. It specifies CASSLGLAGAQETQYF. V usage is TRBV5-6 and J usage is TRBJ2-5; 10 positions match TRBD2. V lost 0 bases and J lost 1; bases outside the gene matches: 3. Germline V CDR1 and CDR2: SGHDT, YYEEEE. The CDR3 length is 16 residues.

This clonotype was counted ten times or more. CDR3 residues: CASSSRRDTQYF. The CDR3 coding sequence is TGTGCCAGTAGTAGCAGGCGAGATACGCAGTATTTT. The chain links TRBV19 to TRBJ2-3, with D uncertain. From germline, CDR1 is LNHDA and CDR2 SQIVND (reference sequence). V gave up 4 bases and J gave up 5 bases, with 7 bases separating them. The CDR3 loop spans 12 amino acids.

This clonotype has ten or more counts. The CDR3 protein is CASGVSHEQFF. DNA of the CDR3: TGTGCCAGCGGGGTCAGCCATGAGCAGTTCTTC. V is TRBV12-3 or TRBV12-4 and J is TRBJ2-1; D unclear. The ends were cut back, 8 bases at V and 8 bases at J, with 10 bases in the middle. The CDR3 length is 11 residues.

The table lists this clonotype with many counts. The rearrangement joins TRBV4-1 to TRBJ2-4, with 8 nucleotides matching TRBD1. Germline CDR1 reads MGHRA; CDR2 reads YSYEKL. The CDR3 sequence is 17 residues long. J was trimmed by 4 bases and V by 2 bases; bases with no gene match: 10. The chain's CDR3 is CASSQPTMGQEKNIQYF. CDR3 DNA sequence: TGCGCCAGCAGCCAACCGACTATGGGACAGGAAAAAAACATTCAGTACTTC.

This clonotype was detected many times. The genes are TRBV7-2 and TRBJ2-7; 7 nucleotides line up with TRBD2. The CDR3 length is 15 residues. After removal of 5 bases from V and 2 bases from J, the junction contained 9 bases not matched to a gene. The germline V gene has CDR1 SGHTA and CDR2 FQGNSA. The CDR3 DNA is TGTGCCAGCAGCCCGAGCGCTAGCGGAACCTACGAGCAGTACTTC. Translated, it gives CASSPSASGTYEQYF.

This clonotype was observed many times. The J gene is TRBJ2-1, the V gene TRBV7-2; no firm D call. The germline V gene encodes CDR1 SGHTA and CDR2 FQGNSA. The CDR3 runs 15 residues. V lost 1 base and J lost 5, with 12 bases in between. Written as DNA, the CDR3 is TGTGCCAGCAGCTTAGAAGGCCTAGGAGACAATGAGCAGTTCTTC. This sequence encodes CASSLEGLGDNEQFF.

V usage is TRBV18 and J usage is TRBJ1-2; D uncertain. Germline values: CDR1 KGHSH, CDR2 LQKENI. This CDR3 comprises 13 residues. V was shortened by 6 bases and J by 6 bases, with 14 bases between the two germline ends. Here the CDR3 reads CASSPGPFNGYTF. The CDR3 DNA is TGTGCCAGCTCCCCCGGACCCTTTAATGGCTACACCTTC.

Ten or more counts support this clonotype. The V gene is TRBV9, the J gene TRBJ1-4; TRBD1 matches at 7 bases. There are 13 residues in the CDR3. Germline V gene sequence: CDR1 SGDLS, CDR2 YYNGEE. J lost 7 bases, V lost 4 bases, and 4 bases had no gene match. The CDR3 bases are TGTGCCAGCAGCAACCGGGACAGTGAAAAACTGTTTTTT. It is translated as CASSNRDSEKLFF.

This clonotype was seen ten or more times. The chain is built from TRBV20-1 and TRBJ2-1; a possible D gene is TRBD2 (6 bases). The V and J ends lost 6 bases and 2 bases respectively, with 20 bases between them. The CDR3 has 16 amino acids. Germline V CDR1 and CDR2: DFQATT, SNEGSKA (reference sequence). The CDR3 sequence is CSATEASGFPYNEQFF. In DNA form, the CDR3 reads TGCAGTGCAACAGAAGCGAGCGGGTTCCCCTACAATGAGCAGTTCTTC.

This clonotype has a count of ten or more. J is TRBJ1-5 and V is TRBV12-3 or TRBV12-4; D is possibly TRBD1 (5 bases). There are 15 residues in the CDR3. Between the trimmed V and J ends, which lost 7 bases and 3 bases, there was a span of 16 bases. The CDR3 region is CASNNEDKPNQPQHF. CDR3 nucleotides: TGTGCCAGCAACAACGAGGACAAGCCCAATCAGCCCCAGCATTTT.

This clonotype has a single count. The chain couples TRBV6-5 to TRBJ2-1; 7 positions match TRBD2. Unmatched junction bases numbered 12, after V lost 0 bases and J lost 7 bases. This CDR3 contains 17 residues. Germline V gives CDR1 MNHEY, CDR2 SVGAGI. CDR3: CASSYSSPRGRKNEQFF. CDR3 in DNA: TGTGCCAGCAGTTACTCGAGCCCGCGCGGGAGAAAGAATGAGCAGTTCTTC.

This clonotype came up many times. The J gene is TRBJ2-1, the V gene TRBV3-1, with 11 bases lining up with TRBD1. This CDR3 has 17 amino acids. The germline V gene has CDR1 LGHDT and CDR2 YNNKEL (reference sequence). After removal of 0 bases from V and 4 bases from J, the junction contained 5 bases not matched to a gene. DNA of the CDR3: TGTGCCAGCAGCCAAGATTTCGGGACAGGGGGTTACAATGAGCAGTTCTTC. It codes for CASSQDFGTGGYNEQFF.